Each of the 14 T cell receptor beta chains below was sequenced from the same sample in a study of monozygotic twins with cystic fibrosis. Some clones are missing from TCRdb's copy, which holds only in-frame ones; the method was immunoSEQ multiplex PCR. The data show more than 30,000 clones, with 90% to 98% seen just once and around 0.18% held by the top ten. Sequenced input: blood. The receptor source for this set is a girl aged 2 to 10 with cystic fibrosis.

DNA of the CDR3: TGTGCCAGTAGTATAGATACCCATTCGAGCTATGGCTACACCTTC. Translating gives CASSIDTHSSYGYTF. The chain uses TRBV19 and TRBJ1-2; D uncertain. The CDR3 extends over 15 amino acids. Germline V CDR1 and CDR2: LNHDA, SQIVND (reference sequence). Trimming stripped 0 bases from V and 4 bases from J, with 12 bases between.

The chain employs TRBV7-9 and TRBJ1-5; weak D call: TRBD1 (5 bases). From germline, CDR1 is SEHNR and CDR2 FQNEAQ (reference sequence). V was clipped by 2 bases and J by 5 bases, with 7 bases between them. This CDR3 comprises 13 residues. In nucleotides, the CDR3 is TGTGCCAGCAGCTTATCGGGGGATCAGCCCCAGCATTTT. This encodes CASSLSGDQPQHF.

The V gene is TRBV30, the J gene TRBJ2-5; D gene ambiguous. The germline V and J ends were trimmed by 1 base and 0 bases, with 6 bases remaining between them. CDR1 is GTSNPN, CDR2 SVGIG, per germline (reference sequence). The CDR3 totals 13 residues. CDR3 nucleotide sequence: TGTGCCTGGAGTGCGTCATACCAAGAGACCCAGTACTTC. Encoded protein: CAWSASYQETQYF.

The CDR3 sequence is CASSQNPYYQPQHF. The DNA of the CDR3 is TGTGCCAGCAGCCAAAATCCATACTATCAGCCCCAGCATTTT. The genes are TRBV4-2 and TRBJ1-5; D is unresolved. In germline, CDR1 is LGHNA, CDR2 YNFKEQ. The V gene lost 2 bases and the J gene lost 5 bases, with 10 bases spanning the gap. The CDR3 has 14 amino acids.

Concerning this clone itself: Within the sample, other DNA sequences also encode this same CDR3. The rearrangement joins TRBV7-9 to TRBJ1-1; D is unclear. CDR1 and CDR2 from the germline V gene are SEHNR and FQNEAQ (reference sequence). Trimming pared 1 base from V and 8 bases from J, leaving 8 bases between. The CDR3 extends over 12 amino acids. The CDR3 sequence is CASSLDRAEAFF. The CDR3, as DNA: TGTGCCAGCAGCTTAGATAGGGCCGAAGCTTTCTTT.

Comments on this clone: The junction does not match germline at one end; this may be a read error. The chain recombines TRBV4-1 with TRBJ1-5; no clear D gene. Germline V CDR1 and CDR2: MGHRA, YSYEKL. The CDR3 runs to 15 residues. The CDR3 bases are TGCGCCAGCAGCGAAGAGGTTCTCCTCAATCAGCCCCAGCATTTT. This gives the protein CASSEEVLLNQPQHF.

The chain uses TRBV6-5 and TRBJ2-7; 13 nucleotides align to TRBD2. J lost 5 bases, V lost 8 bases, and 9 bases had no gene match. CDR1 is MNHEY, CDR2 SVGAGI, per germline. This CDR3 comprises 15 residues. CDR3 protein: CASSRTSGSLDEQYF. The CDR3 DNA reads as TGTGCCAGCTCGCGGACTAGCGGGAGTTTAGACGAGCAGTACTTC.

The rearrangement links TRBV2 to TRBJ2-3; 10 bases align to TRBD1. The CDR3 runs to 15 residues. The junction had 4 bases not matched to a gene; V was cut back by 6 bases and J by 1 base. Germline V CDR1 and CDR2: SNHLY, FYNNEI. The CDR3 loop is CASSLTGGGTDTQYF. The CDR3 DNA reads TGTGCCAGCAGCCTGACAGGGGGCGGCACAGATACGCAGTATTTT. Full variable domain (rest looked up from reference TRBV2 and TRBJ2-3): EPEVTQTPSHQVTQMGQEVILRCVPISNHLYFYWYRQILGQKVEFLVSFYNNEISEKSEIFDDQFSVERPDGSNFTLKIRSTKLEDSAMYFCASSLTGGGTDTQYFGPGTRLTVL.

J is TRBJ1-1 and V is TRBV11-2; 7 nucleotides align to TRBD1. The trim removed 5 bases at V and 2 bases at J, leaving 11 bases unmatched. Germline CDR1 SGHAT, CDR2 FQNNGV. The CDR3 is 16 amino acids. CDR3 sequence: CASSRRPGQNNTEAFF. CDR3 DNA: TGTGCCAGCAGCCGTCGTCCGGGACAGAATAACACTGAAGCTTTCTTT. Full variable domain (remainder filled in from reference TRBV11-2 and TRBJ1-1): EAGVAQSPRYKIIEKRQSVAFWCNPISGHATLYWYQQILGQGPKLLIQFQNNGVVDDSQLPKDRFSAERLKGVDSTLKIQPAKLEDSAVYLCASSRRPGQNNTEAFFGQGTRLTVV.

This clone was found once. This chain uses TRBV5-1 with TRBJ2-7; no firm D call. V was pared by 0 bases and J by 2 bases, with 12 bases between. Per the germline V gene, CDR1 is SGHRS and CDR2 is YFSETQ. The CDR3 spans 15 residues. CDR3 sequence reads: CASSLATGRPYEQYF. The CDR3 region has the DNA TGCGCCAGCAGCTTGGCTACGGGCAGGCCCTACGAGCAGTACTTC.

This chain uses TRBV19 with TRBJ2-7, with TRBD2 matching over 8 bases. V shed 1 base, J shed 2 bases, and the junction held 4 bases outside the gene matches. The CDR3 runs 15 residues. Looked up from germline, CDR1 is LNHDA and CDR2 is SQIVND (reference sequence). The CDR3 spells CASSIAAGGPYEQYF. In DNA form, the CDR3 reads TGTGCCAGTAGTATAGCGGCGGGGGGCCCCTACGAGCAGTACTTC. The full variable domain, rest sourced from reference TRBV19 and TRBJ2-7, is DGGITQSPKYLFRKEGQNVTLSCEQNLNHDAMYWYRQDPGQGLRLIYYSQIVNDFQKGDIAEGYSVSREKKESFPLTVTSAQKNPTAFYLCASSIAAGGPYEQYFGPGTRLTVT.

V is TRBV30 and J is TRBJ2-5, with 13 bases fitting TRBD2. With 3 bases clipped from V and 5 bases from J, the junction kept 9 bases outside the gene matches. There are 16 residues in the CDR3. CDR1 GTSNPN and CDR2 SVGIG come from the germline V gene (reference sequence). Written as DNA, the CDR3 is TGTGCCTGGAGCGAAGGACTAGCGGGAGAACTGGAGACCCAGTACTTC. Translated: CAWSEGLAGELETQYF.

The CDR3 sequence is CASSPLRAGNTEAFF. The CDR3 DNA reads TGTGCCAGCAGCCCCCTCCGAGCGGGGAACACTGAAGCTTTCTTT. The rearrangement uses TRBV5-6 and TRBJ1-1; D unresolved. Trimming stripped 4 bases from V and 1 base from J, with 14 bases between. This CDR3 region has 15 residues. Germline lookup yields CDR1 SGHDT and CDR2 YYEEEE. The whole variable domain, filled in from reference TRBV5-6 and TRBJ1-1, reads DAGVTQSPTHLIKTRGQQVTLRCSPKSGHDTVSWYQQALGQGPQFIFQYYEEEERQRGNFPDRFSGHQFPNYSSELNVNALLLGDSALYLCASSPLRAGNTEAFFGQGTRLTVV.

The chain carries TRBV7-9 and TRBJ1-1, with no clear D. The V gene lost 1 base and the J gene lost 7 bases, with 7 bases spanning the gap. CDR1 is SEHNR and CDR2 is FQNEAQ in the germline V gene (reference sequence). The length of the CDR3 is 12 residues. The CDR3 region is CASSLGRGEAFF. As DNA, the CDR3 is TGTGCCAGCAGCTTAGGGCGCGGTGAAGCTTTCTTT.